These T cell receptor beta chains were read from a single sample in a study of cytomegalovirus exposure and HLA in healthy donors. The data were produced by immunoSEQ multiplex PCR, yet TCRdb's version contains in-frame clones alone and is incomplete. The data contain over 85,000 clones, 81% of them singletons. Source material: PBMCs. Source of these receptors: a man in his forties or fifties in good health and CMV-seropositive. CDR3s include the opening cysteine and the closing phenylalanine or tryptophan. The D gene is left open where the match is weak. Part of the rows lack a size; the others show once, few, many or a class for expanded clones.

j_gene | d_gene | abundance | v_gene | CDR3nt | CDR3aa
TRBJ2-7 | TRBD2 | NA | TRBV19 | TGTGCCAGGACTAGCGGGAGTGCCTACGAGCAGTACTTC | CARTSGSAYEQYF
TRBJ1-3 | NA | NA | TRBV19 | TGTGCCAGTCAACACAGAGTTCAGGGAAACACCATATATTTT | CASQHRVQGNTIYF
TRBJ1-1 | NA | NA | TRBV6-1 | TGTGCCAGCAGTGATTGGGGAGACACTGAAGCTTTCTTT | CASSDWGDTEAFF
TRBJ1-4 | TRBD1 | NA | TRBV5-1 | TGCGCCAGCAGCTCCGGACAGGGTCTTGAAAAACTGTTTTTT | CASSSGQGLEKLFF
TRBJ2-1 | TRBD1 | NA | TRBV5-1 | TGCGCCAGCAGCGATACCGGGACAGAGTACAATGAGCAGTTCTTC | CASSDTGTEYNEQFF
TRBJ2-3 | TRBD1 | few | TRBV5-4 | TGTGCCAGCAGCTCCCAAACGGACAGGGGGCGCACAGATACGCAGTATTTT | CASSSQTDRGRTDTQYF
TRBJ2-1 | NA | NA | TRBV19 | TGTGCCAGTAGTCTGGGTGCGGGAATATACAATGAGCAGTTCTTC | CASSLGAGIYNEQFF
TRBJ2-6 | NA | few | TRBV11-1 | TGTGCCAGCAGGGCTCAGGGGGAGGCCGGGGCCAACGTCCTGACTTTC | CASRAQGEAGANVLTF
TRBJ2-7 | TRBD1 | NA | TRBV28 | TGTGCCAGCAGTCCGGGACAGGACGCATACGAGCAGTACTTC | CASSPGQDAYEQYF
TRBJ2-1 | NA | NA | TRBV11-2 | TGTGCCAGCAGCTTGGGGCTGTGCCGTGAGCAGTTCTTC | CASSLGLCREQFF
TRBJ2-1 | NA | NA | TRBV9 | TGTGCCAGCAGCGCGAGCCGACTAGAACAGTTCTTC | CASSASRLEQFF
TRBJ2-2 | NA | once | TRBV11-2 | TGTGCCAGCAGCCTCCAGGGTGCGAACACCGGGGAGCTGTTTTTT | CASSLQGANTGELFF
TRBJ1-1 | NA | NA | TRBV9 | TGTGCCAGCAGCGTAGAAAGGGGAGGAGTAAACACTGAAGCTTTCTTT | CASSVERGGVNTEAFF
TRBJ2-7 | TRBD2 | NA | TRBV5-1 | TGCGCCAGCAGCACATGGACTAGCGGCTTCGAGCAGTACTTC | CASSTWTSGFEQYF
TRBJ2-7 | TRBD2 | once | TRBV2 | TGTGCCAGCAGTGAGGGAACGGGACTAGCCGGATTCCAGGACTTC | CASSEGTGLAGFQDF
TRBJ1-1 | TRBD1 | NA | TRBV6-5 | TGTGCCAGCAGTTACTCAGGGACAGTGAGATCTGAAGCTTTCTTT | CASSYSGTVRSEAFF
TRBJ2-1 | TRBD2 | NA | TRBV5-4 | TGTGCCAGCAGCTTGGCGGCGGGAGGAACCTACAATGAGCAGTTCTTC | CASSLAAGGTYNEQFF
TRBJ2-7 | NA | NA | TRBV30 | TGTGCCTGGAGTGTGCGGGGCTCCCCCTTGTACGAGCAGTACTTC | CAWSVRGSPLYEQYF
TRBJ1-1 | NA | NA | TRBV6-5 | TGTGCCAGCAGACCCCCCCAGGGGAACACTGAAGCTTTCTTT | CASRPPQGNTEAFF
TRBJ2-2 | TRBD2 | NA | TRBV7-2 | TGTGCCAGCAGCTTAGAGGGCGGGGGGGCCACCGGGGAGCTGTTTTTT | CASSLEGGGATGELFF
TRBJ2-4 | NA | NA | TRBV10-3 | TGTGCCATCAGTGAGTCCCAAGGGTCTGTTTTAGGGGGAGCCAAAAACATTCAGTACTTC | CAISESQGSVLGGAKNIQYF
TRBJ2-1 | NA | NA | TRBV15 | TGTGCCACCAGCAGAGCCTCAGGGCGCAATGAGCAGTTCTTC | CATSRASGRNEQFF
TRBJ2-2 | NA | NA | TRBV4-1 | TGCGCCAGCAGCCCCCAGGGTCCGGGGGAGCTGTTTTTT | CASSPQGPGELFF
TRBJ2-7 | NA | NA | TRBV10-3 | TGTGCCATCGCCAACGAACTAGCCGTTACCTCCTACGAGCAGTACTTC | CAIANELAVTSYEQYF
TRBJ1-1 | NA | NA | TRBV9 | TGTGCCAGCAGCCTATCGGGCCTCGGGAGGACTGAAGCTTTCTTT | CASSLSGLGRTEAFF